Each of the 9 T cell receptor beta chains below was sequenced from the same sample in a study of human T cells and chemical hapten exposure. TCRdb processed the RACE reads anew with MiXCR; each CDR3 protein has one entry. This repertoire shows tens of thousands of distinct CDR3 sequences, under 13% found once; its top ten account for 25% to 30%. Time point: pre-sensitization, week 0. Documented treatment: therapeutic diphenylcyclopropenone sensitization with weekly scalp DPC. Unfractionated whole blood was the source from which total RNA was extracted. The material sequenced was whole blood, taken in connection with sensitization to the hapten diphenylcyclopropenone (DPC). The source of these receptors is a man in his fifties or sixties with alopecia areata. Some clones in this sample may be carry-over from other donors' samples.

In this sample, this clonotype turned up a few times. The J gene is TRBJ2-5, the V gene TRBV24-1; D is undetermined. Germline loops: CDR1 KGHDR, CDR2 SFDVKD. Trimming removed 9 bases at V and 2 bases at J, with 9 bases between. The length of the CDR3 is 12 residues. CDR3 DNA: TGTGCCACCTCGGACGCTCAAGAGACCCAGTACTTC. Its protein is CATSDAQETQYF.

This clonotype was counted between two and nine times. This chain uses TRBV11-3 with TRBJ2-1; D is undetermined. CDR1 is SGHNT, CDR2 YENEEA, per germline. V was pared by 2 bases and J by 0 bases, with 8 bases between. The CDR3 spans 15 residues. The DNA for the CDR3 is TGTGCCAGCAGCTTATCCAGGAGCTCCTACAATGAGCAGTTCTTC. Its translation is CASSLSRSSYNEQFF.

There are many counts of this clonotype. The chain uses TRBV4-1 and TRBJ1-2; 9 bases map to TRBD1. The CDR3 loop spans 17 amino acids. The V gene's germline CDR1 is MGHRA and CDR2 YSYEKL. V was pared by 0 bases and J by 0 bases, with 5 bases of the junction left unmatched. The CDR3 sequence: CASSQDTGGQANYGYTF. The DNA for the CDR3 is TGCGCCAGCAGCCAAGATACAGGGGGCCAAGCTAACTATGGCTACACCTTC.

This clonotype was detected a few times. The chain couples TRBV7-9 to TRBJ1-2; possibly TRBD1 for D (6 bases). Germline CDR1 reads SEHNR; CDR2 reads FQNEAQ (reference sequence). V shed 5 bases and J shed 2 bases, with 15 bases lying between them. CDR3 length: 15 amino acids. In DNA, the CDR3 is TGTGCCAGCAGCCCGGTCTCAAGGGGGAACTATGGCTACACCTTC. It specifies CASSPVSRGNYGYTF.

This clonotype was found many times. The chain employs TRBV20-1 and TRBJ2-1; no definite D call. V was pared by 3 bases and J by 3 bases, with 9 bases between. Germline CDR1 and CDR2: DFQATT and SNEGSKA (reference sequence). CDR3 length: 13 residues. Here the CDR3 reads CSASGRLYNEQFF. Written as DNA, the CDR3 is TGCAGTGCTAGCGGGCGGCTCTACAATGAGCAGTTCTTC.

This clonotype was detected many times. V is TRBV6-2 or TRBV6-3 and J is TRBJ2-4; 10 positions match TRBD2. The length of the CDR3 is 19 residues. The germline V gene encodes CDR1 MNHEY and CDR2 SVGEGT. J lost 0 bases, V lost 8 bases, and 16 bases had no gene match. The CDR3 sequence is CASHPSGSGRLLAKNIQYF. In nucleotides, the CDR3 is TGTGCCAGCCACCCCTCGGGTAGCGGGAGGCTCTTAGCCAAAAACATTCAGTACTTC.

Many counts were recorded for this clonotype. The CDR3 region is CSARGLRWQANYGYTF. The CDR3 DNA follows: TGCAGTGCTAGAGGTCTCAGGTGGCAGGCCAACTATGGCTACACCTTC. The chain joins TRBV20-1 to TRBJ1-2; D not certain. CDR3 length: 16 amino acids. Trimming left V 1 base short and J 2 bases short, with 17 bases between. The V gene's germline CDR1 is DFQATT and CDR2 SNEGSKA (reference sequence).

V is TRBV29-1 and J is TRBJ2-7, with 9 bases fitting TRBD1. V trimming: 2 bases; J trimming: 5 bases; junction bases outside the gene matches: 7. The CDR3 contains 14 residues. The germline gives CDR1 SQVTM, CDR2 ANQGSEA. Written as DNA, the CDR3 is TGCAGCGTTGAACGGGACAGGGCGCCCCACGAGCAGTACTTC. This codes for CSVERDRAPHEQYF.

This clonotype was observed at least ten times. This sequence joins TRBV27 and TRBJ2-1, with 8 bases identical to TRBD1. Germline-derived CDR1 and CDR2 are MNHEY and SMNVEV (reference sequence). J lost 9 bases, V lost 6 bases, and 13 bases had no gene match. The CDR3 is made up of 15 amino acids. The CDR3 DNA follows: TGTGCCAGCAGCCGCCTTAGGACAGGGATGGGTGAGCAGTTCTTC. The encoded protein is CASSRLRTGMGEQFF.